The next 31 T cell receptor beta chains were all read from a single sample in a study of sequential checkpoint blockade in melanoma. Profiled with immunoSEQ multiplex PCR; TCRdb holds only in-frame clones, not every one. The sample consists of around 12,000 clones, approximately 70% of them appearing once. Noted treatment: randomized to nivolumab then ipilimumab (arm A) or the reverse (arm B). Sequencing used CD8+ T cells sorted from blood (inferred from file names), obtained from a patient given nivolumab and ipilimumab in sequence. The receptors originated from a human donor with melanoma.

This sequence joins TRBV28 and TRBJ2-5; a weak D match, TRBD2 (6 bases). Germline loops: CDR1 MDHEN, CDR2 SYDVKM. With 5 bases removed from V and 5 bases from J, the gap between germline ends came to 18 bases. This CDR3 has 15 residues. CDR3 nucleotide sequence: TGTGCCAGCAGTGGTCCGACGGGAGTCGGGGAGACCCAGTACTTC. Its protein product is CASSGPTGVGETQYF.

This chain joins TRBV11-2 and TRBJ2-4, with D perhaps TRBD1 (5 bases). The germline V and J ends were trimmed by 6 bases and 4 bases, with 16 bases remaining between them. CDR1 is SGHAT and CDR2 is FQNNGV in the germline V gene. The CDR3 is 15 residues long. CDR3 in amino acids: CASSGAVTVKNIQYF. CDR3 DNA sequence: TGTGCCAGCAGTGGGGCCGTGACAGTAAAAAACATTCAGTACTTC. The complete variable domain, with remaining parts taken from reference TRBV11-2 and TRBJ2-4, reads EAGVAQSPRYKIIEKRQSVAFWCNPISGHATLYWYQQILGQGPKLLIQFQNNGVVDDSQLPKDRFSAERLKGVDSTLKIQPAKLEDSAVYLCASSGAVTVKNIQYFGAGTRLSVL.

This clone was detected a few times. The gene calls are TRBV28 and TRBJ1-1, with D tentatively TRBD1 (5 bases). Germline V CDR1 and CDR2: MDHEN, SYDVKM. This CDR3 region has 18 residues. V was pared by 5 bases and J by 3 bases, with 25 bases between. The CDR3 nucleotides read TGTGCCAGCAGTGACGGGTGGAGGGCACAAGGGGTGGACACTGAAGCTTTCTTT. Translating it yields CASSDGWRAQGVDTEAFF.

The chain links TRBV7-9 to TRBJ1-4; possible D gene TRBD1, 5 bases. Germline-derived CDR1 and CDR2 are SEHNR and FQNEAQ (reference sequence). V was trimmed by 3 bases and J by 7 bases, leaving 18 bases between them. The CDR3 spans 16 residues. The CDR3 DNA reads TGTGCCAGCAGCTTGACAGACCCGCGGTTGGGTGAAAAACTGTTTTTT. It yields the protein CASSLTDPRLGEKLFF.

The chain recombines TRBV19 with TRBJ2-5, with 7 nucleotides matching TRBD2. Germline CDR1 and CDR2: LNHDA and SQIVND (reference sequence). V was clipped by 8 bases and J by 4 bases; unmatched bases: 10. The CDR3 totals 14 residues. Here the CDR3 reads CASGGDVRGETQYF. The CDR3, as DNA: TGTGCCAGTGGGGGGGACGTTAGGGGAGAGACCCAGTACTTC.

The chain couples TRBV2 to TRBJ1-5, with D possibly being TRBD1 (5 bases). The germline V and J ends were trimmed by 6 bases and 3 bases, with 15 bases remaining between them. Germline CDR1 reads SNHLY; CDR2 reads FYNNEI. The CDR3 contains 15 residues. The CDR3 sequence: CASSELGAVNQPQHF. CDR3 DNA: TGTGCCAGCAGCGAACTAGGGGCGGTCAATCAGCCCCAGCATTTT. The full variable domain, its missing parts supplied by reference TRBV2 and TRBJ1-5, is EPEVTQTPSHQVTQMGQEVILRCVPISNHLYFYWYRQILGQKVEFLVSFYNNEISEKSEIFDDQFSVERPDGSNFTLKIRSTKLEDSAMYFCASSELGAVNQPQHFGDGTRLSIL.

The J gene is TRBJ2-7, the V gene TRBV29-1; D might be TRBD1 (6 bases). The CDR3 covers 13 residues. The ends were cut back, 4 bases at V and 0 bases at J, with 10 bases in the middle. CDR1 SQVTM and CDR2 ANQGSEA come from the germline V gene. CDR3 residues: CSVGWDTSYEQYF. CDR3 sequence (DNA): TGCAGCGTTGGGTGGGACACCTCCTACGAGCAGTACTTC.

J is TRBJ2-1 and V is TRBV5-1; perhaps TRBD1 as D (6 bases). Germline CDR1 is SGHRS and CDR2 is YFSETQ. The V end lost 1 base, the J end lost 3 bases, and 11 bases lay between the germline ends. This CDR3 region has 15 residues. CDR3 protein: CASSLNPDSYNEQFF. Here the CDR3 DNA reads TGCGCCAGCAGCTTGAATCCGGACAGCTACAATGAGCAGTTCTTC.

V is TRBV4-2 and J is TRBJ2-7; D gene unclear. Germline CDR1 LGHNA, CDR2 YNFKEQ. The CDR3 has 12 residues. V was pared by 1 base and J by 5 bases, with 6 bases between. The CDR3 sequence is CASSQGSNEQYF. DNA for the CDR3: TGTGCCAGCAGCCAAGGTAGCAACGAGCAGTACTTC.

This chain connects TRBV5-8 to TRBJ2-1, with 7 bases identical to TRBD2. CDR1 is SGHTS and CDR2 is YDEGEE in the germline V gene. CDR3 length: 15 residues. V lost 1 base and J lost 5; bases outside the gene matches: 6. The chain's CDR3 is CASSLWEGRHNEQFF. CDR3 DNA: TGTGCCAGCAGCTTGTGGGAGGGGCGGCACAATGAGCAGTTCTTC.

CDR3 bases: TGTGCCAGTAGTATTATCGGGGAGACCCAGTACTTC. This encodes CASSIIGETQYF. This chain uses TRBV19 with TRBJ2-5; D gene ambiguous. CDR3 length: 12 amino acids. Trimming took off 3 bases at V and 5 bases at J, with 7 bases between the two ends. Germline CDR1 and CDR2: LNHDA and SQIVND (reference sequence).

The V and J genes are TRBV5-6 and TRBJ2-1; D possibly corresponds to TRBD2 (5 bases). This CDR3 is 13 amino acids long. Trimming removed 4 bases at V and 5 bases at J, with 10 bases between. Germline V gene data show CDR1 as SGHDT and CDR2 as YYEEEE. The CDR3 here is CASSRGDNNEQFF. Here the CDR3 DNA reads TGTGCCAGCAGCCGGGGAGATAACAATGAGCAGTTCTTC.

The chain recombines TRBV10-3 with TRBJ1-3, with D hard to call. The CDR3 contains 15 residues. The germline gives CDR1 ENHRY, CDR2 SYGVKD. Trimming took off 2 bases at V and 0 bases at J, with 8 bases between the two ends. CDR3 protein: CAISERTVSGNTIYF. CDR3 sequence (DNA): TGTGCCATCAGTGAGAGGACTGTCTCTGGAAACACCATATATTTT.

The chain uses TRBV7-9 and TRBJ2-1; TRBD1 aligns across 10 bases. CDR3 length: 19 amino acids. With V trimmed by 4 bases and J by 2 bases, 14 bases remained unmatched. Germline values: CDR1 SEHNR, CDR2 FQNEAQ (reference sequence). CDR3 loop: CASSSLAPGQGDTYNEQFF. The CDR3 coding sequence is TGTGCCAGCAGCTCCCTCGCCCCCGGACAGGGGGACACCTACAATGAGCAGTTCTTC.

By share of the sample, this clone is medium-sized. The chain links TRBV28 to TRBJ2-1; no clear D. The CDR3 length is 12 residues. Trimming removed 6 bases at V and 6 bases at J, with 9 bases between. The germline V gene encodes CDR1 MDHEN and CDR2 SYDVKM. CDR3 sequence: CASSLSTNEQFF. DNA of the CDR3: TGTGCCAGCAGCCTTAGTACCAATGAGCAGTTCTTC.

J is TRBJ2-1 and V is TRBV27; TRBD1 might be the D (5 bases). Germline assignment: CDR1 MNHEY and CDR2 SMNVEV (reference sequence). V was clipped by 3 bases and J by 4 bases, with 13 bases between them. CDR3 length: 15 amino acids. CDR3 protein: CASSFVVTGYNEQFF. CDR3 DNA: TGTGCCAGCAGTTTCGTGGTTACAGGTTACAATGAGCAGTTCTTC.

The sample holds one count of this clone. The chain is built from TRBV5-1 and TRBJ1-1; TRBD1 matches 7 bases. The CDR3 totals 15 residues. CDR1 and CDR2 (germline): SGHRS, YFSETQ. J gave up 3 bases and V 4 bases, and 9 bases lay outside the gene matches. This chain's CDR3 is CASSLDRVGYTEAFF. The CDR3 coding sequence is TGCGCCAGCAGCCTTGACAGGGTTGGATACACTGAAGCTTTCTTT.

The gene calls are TRBV19 and TRBJ2-3; 10 positions match TRBD2. The CDR3 is 21 residues long. Germline V gene lookup returns CDR1 LNHDA and CDR2 SQIVND (reference sequence). The V segment lost 3 bases and the J segment 6 bases; nucleotides outside the gene matches: 24. CDR3 region: CASSIWPPSKEREGLGDTQYF. CDR3 DNA: TGTGCCAGTAGTATTTGGCCCCCCTCTAAGGAGCGGGAGGGCCTGGGGGATACGCAGTATTTT.

As for this clone: Other DNA sequences in this sample translate to the same CDR3. V gene TRBV7-9 combines with J gene TRBJ2-3, with 8 bases lining up with TRBD2. The CDR3 extends over 15 amino acids. Germline V gene lookup returns CDR1 SEHNR and CDR2 FQNEAQ (reference sequence). J was trimmed by 0 bases and V by 5 bases; bases with no gene match: 4. In DNA, the CDR3 is TGTGCCAGCAGCCCGCGGGGGGTGAGCACAGATACGCAGTATTTT. This sequence encodes CASSPRGVSTDTQYF.

This clone was seen a handful of times. The gene calls are TRBV7-8 and TRBJ2-3; possibly TRBD2 for D (6 bases). CDR1 SGHVS and CDR2 FQNEAQ come from the germline V gene. Trimming left V 6 bases short and J 4 bases short, with 11 bases between. The CDR3 covers 13 residues. This CDR3 reads CASRLRLADTQYF. DNA for the CDR3: TGTGCCAGCAGACTCAGACTAGCAGATACGCAGTATTTT.

The CDR3 DNA reads as TGTGCCAGCACCCCACTAGCGGGAGGGCTTAACACCGGGGAGCTGTTTTTT. This codes for CASTPLAGGLNTGELFF. The chain uses TRBV7-9 and TRBJ2-2; 13 bases line up with TRBD2. The trim removed 7 bases at V and 2 bases at J, leaving 7 bases unmatched. The CDR3 contains 17 residues. Per the germline V gene, CDR1 is SEHNR and CDR2 is FQNEAQ (reference sequence).

Concerning this clone: The sample carries other DNA sequences with the same CDR3. The V gene is TRBV5-1, the J gene TRBJ1-2; TRBD1 agrees at 7 bases. Trimming at V came to 2 bases and at J to 8 bases, leaving 6 bases not matched to a gene. Per the germline V gene, CDR1 is SGHRS and CDR2 is YFSETQ. The CDR3 spans 13 residues. The chain's CDR3 is CASSFTGADGYTF. CDR3 coding DNA: TGCGCCAGCAGCTTTACAGGGGCTGACGGCTACACCTTC.

The chain recombines TRBV19 with TRBJ2-3; D is possibly TRBD2 (6 bases). The V and J ends lost 4 bases and 2 bases respectively, with 16 bases between them. The germline V gene has CDR1 LNHDA and CDR2 SQIVND (reference sequence). This CDR3 contains 16 residues. Here the CDR3 reads CASSRDGGYPTDTQYF. The CDR3 DNA sequence: TGTGCCAGTAGTAGGGACGGGGGTTACCCCACAGATACGCAGTATTTT. Full variable domain (missing parts from reference TRBV19 and TRBJ2-3): DGGITQSPKYLFRKEGQNVTLSCEQNLNHDAMYWYRQDPGQGLRLIYYSQIVNDFQKGDIAEGYSVSREKKESFPLTVTSAQKNPTAFYLCASSRDGGYPTDTQYFGPGTRLTVL.

This clone was seen a few times. V is TRBV7-8 and J is TRBJ2-7; 10 bases agree with TRBD2. In germline, CDR1 is SGHVS, CDR2 FQNEAQ. Losses at the gene ends were 2 bases for V and 3 bases for J; bases not matched to a gene: 13. This CDR3 region has 18 residues. CDR3 sequence: CASSLPEGEAGGLYEQYF. The CDR3 DNA is TGTGCCAGCAGCTTACCAGAAGGGGAAGCGGGGGGGCTCTACGAGCAGTACTTC. The variable domain in full, with the rest retrieved from reference TRBV7-8 and TRBJ2-7, is GAGVSQSPRYKVAKRGQDVALRCDPISGHVSLFWYQQALGQGPEFLTYFQNEAQLDKSGLPSDRFFAERPEGSVSTLKIQRTQQEDSAVYLCASSLPEGEAGGLYEQYFGPGTRLTVT.

With regard to this clone: Germline is not matched at one junction end, which may reflect a read error. V is TRBV27 and J is TRBJ2-7, with 7 bases that match TRBD2. Per the germline V gene, CDR1 is MNHEY and CDR2 is SMNVEV (reference sequence). This CDR3 is 15 amino acids long. In nucleotides, the CDR3 is TGTGCCAGCAGTGTATCAGGGCTAGCGGCCTACGAGCAGTACTTC. Translation gives CASSVSGLAAYEQYF.

The J gene is TRBJ2-3, the V gene TRBV6-5, with D tentatively TRBD2 (6 bases). CDR3 length equals 14 residues. Germline loops: CDR1 MNHEY, CDR2 SVGAGI. V lost 7 bases, J lost 2 bases, and 13 bases lay in between. The CDR3 DNA reads as TGTGCCAGCACAGAGGGAGGCTTCACAGATACGCAGTATTTT. Translation: CASTEGGFTDTQYF.

The chain has TRBV7-9 and TRBJ1-3, with a weak D call TRBD1 (6 bases). Between the trimmed V and J ends, which lost 3 bases and 3 bases, there was a span of 15 bases. The length of the CDR3 is 16 residues. CDR1 SEHNR and CDR2 FQNEAQ come from the germline V gene (reference sequence). In nucleotides, the CDR3 is TGTGCCAGCAGCTTCACCGGGACATCGTATGGAAACACCATATATTTT. Protein: CASSFTGTSYGNTIYF. The whole variable domain, remainder taken from reference TRBV7-9 and TRBJ1-3, is DTGVSQNPRHKITKRGQNVTFRCDPISEHNRLYWYRQTLGQGPEFLTYFQNEAQLEKSRLLSDRFSAERPKGSFSTLEIQRTEQGDSAMYLCASSFTGTSYGNTIYFGEGSWLTVV.

V is TRBV6-6 and J is TRBJ2-5; D is unclear. The J call may be faulty, since TRBJ2-7 better matches the DNA end. In germline, CDR1 is MNHNY, CDR2 SVGAGI (reference sequence). This CDR3 has 13 residues. CDR3 DNA: TGTGCCAGCAGTTTCGACAACTCCTACGAGCAGTACTTC. Protein product: CASSFDNSYEQYF.

The chain carries TRBV5-6 and TRBJ2-7; unclear D gene. Germline V gene lookup returns CDR1 SGHDT and CDR2 YYEEEE. V lost 0 bases and J lost 7, with 14 bases in between. CDR3 size: 14 residues. CDR3 in DNA: TGTGCCAGCAGCTTGGCGGCCTCTCCCAGGGAGCAGTACTTC. This gives the protein CASSLAASPREQYF.

This chain uses TRBV7-9 with TRBJ2-2, with TRBD1 as a possible D gene (6 bases). Germline V gene data show CDR1 as SEHNR and CDR2 as FQNEAQ (reference sequence). Trimming stripped 2 bases from V and 2 bases from J, with 9 bases between. This CDR3 has 15 residues. CDR3 loop: CASSLTGRNTGELFF. The CDR3 DNA reads as TGTGCCAGCAGCTTAACAGGGAGAAACACCGGGGAGCTGTTTTTT.

The chain couples TRBV27 to TRBJ1-4, with 8 bases lining up with TRBD1. The CDR3 is 15 residues long. CDR1 and CDR2 (germline): MNHEY, SMNVEV (reference sequence). The trim removed 5 bases at V and 3 bases at J, leaving 5 bases unmatched. Written as DNA, the CDR3 is TGTGCCAGCAGTCTTCAGGGGGCTGCTAATGAAAAACTGTTTTTT. Translated: CASSLQGAANEKLFF.